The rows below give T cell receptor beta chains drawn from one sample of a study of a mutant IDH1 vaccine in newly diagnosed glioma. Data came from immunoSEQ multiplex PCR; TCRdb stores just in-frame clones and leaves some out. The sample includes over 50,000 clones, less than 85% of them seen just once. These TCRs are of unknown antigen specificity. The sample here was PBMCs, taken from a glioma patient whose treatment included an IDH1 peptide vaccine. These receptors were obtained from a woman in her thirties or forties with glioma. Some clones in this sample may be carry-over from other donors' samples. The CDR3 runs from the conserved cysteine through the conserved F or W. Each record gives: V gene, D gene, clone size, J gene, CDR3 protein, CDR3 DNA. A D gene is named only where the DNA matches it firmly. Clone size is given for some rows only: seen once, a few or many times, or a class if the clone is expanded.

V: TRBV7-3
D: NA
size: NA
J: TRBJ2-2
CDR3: CASSLGGTGELFF
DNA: TGTGCCAGCAGCTTAGGGGGCACCGGGGAGCTGTTTTTT

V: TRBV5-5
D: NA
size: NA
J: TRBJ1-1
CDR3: CASSLRPGMNTEAFF
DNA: TGTGCCAGCAGCTTGCGGCCAGGCATGAACACTGAAGCTTTCTTT

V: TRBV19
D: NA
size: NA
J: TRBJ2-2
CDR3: CASSIGHGEAGELFF
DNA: TGTGCCAGTAGTATAGGGCATGGGGAGGCCGGGGAGCTGTTTTTT

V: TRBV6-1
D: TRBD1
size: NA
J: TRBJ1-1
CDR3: CASSDLGTGVNTEAFF
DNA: TGTGCCAGCAGTGACCTCGGGACAGGCGTGAACACTGAAGCTTTCTTT

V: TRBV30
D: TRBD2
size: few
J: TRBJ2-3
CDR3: CAWKAGGLLSTDTQYF
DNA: TGTGCCTGGAAAGCGGGGGGTCTCCTTAGCACAGATACGCAGTATTTT

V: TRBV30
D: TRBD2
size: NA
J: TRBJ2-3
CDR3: CAWSVGTSGGAVGDTQYF
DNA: TGTGCCTGGAGTGTAGGGACTAGCGGGGGGGCCGTTGGAGATACGCAGTATTTT

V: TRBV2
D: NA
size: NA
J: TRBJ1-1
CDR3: CASSEGQLGMNTEAFF
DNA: TGTGCCAGCAGTGAAGGCCAGCTTGGGATGAACACTGAAGCTTTCTTT

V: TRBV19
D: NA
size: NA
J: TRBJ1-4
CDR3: CASSIFRASEKLFF
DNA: TGTGCCAGTAGTATTTTCAGGGCGAGCGAAAAACTGTTTTTT

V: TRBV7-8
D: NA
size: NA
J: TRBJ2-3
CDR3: CASSSSDTQYF
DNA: TGTGCCAGCAGCTCGTCGGATACGCAGTATTTT

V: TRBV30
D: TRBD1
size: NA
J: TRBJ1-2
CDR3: CAWSADRDGYTF
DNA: TGTGCCTGGAGCGCAGACAGGGATGGCTACACCTTC

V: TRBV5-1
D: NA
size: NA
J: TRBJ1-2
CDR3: CASSLESGGNYGYTF
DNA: TGCGCCAGCAGCTTGGAATCGGGGGGAAACTATGGCTACACCTTC

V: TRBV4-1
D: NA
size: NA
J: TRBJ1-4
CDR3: CASSQDRATNEKLFF
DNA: TGCGCCAGCAGCCAAGACAGGGCTACTAATGAAAAACTGTTTTTT

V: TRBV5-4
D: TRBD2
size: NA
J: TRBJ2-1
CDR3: CASSLPGTSGVNEQFF
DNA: TGTGCCAGCAGCTTACCCGGGACTAGCGGGGTTAATGAGCAGTTCTTC

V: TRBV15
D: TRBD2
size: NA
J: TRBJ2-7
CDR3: CATSIRTSGTYEQYF
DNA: TGTGCCACCAGTATTCGGACTAGCGGTACCTACGAGCAGTACTTC

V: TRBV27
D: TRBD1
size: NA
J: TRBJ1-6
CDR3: CASSFDGGRAGGQNSPLHF
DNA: TGTGCCAGCAGTTTCGATGGGGGGAGGGCAGGGGGACAGAATTCACCCCTCCACTTT

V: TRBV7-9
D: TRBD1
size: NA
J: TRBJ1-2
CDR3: CASSSDRGLLNYGYTF
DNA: TGTGCCAGCAGCTCTGACAGGGGGCTACTTAACTATGGCTACACCTTC

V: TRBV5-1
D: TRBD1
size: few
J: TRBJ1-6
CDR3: CASSPDRGSLQNSPLHF
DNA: TGCGCCAGCAGCCCGGACAGGGGCTCGTTACAAAATTCACCCCTCCACTTT

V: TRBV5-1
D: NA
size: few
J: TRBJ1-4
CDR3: CASSFGQSNEKLFF
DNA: TGCGCCAGCAGCTTCGGACAGAGCAATGAAAAACTGTTTTTT

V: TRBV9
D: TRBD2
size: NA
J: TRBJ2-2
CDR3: CASREPGLANTGELFF
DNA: TGTGCCAGCAGAGAACCGGGACTAGCGAACACCGGGGAGCTGTTTTTT

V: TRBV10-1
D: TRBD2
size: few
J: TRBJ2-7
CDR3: CASSDPTSGNYEQYF
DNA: TGCGCCAGCAGTGACCCGACTAGCGGAAACTACGAGCAGTACTTC

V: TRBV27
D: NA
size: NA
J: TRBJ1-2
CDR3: CASSPTGSGGARGGYTF
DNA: TGTGCCAGCAGCCCTACGGGGAGCGGGGGCGCCCGGGGAGGCTACACCTTC

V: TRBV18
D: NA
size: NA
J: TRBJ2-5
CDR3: CASSLNQETQYF
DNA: TGTGCCAGCTCCCTCAACCAAGAGACCCAGTACTTC

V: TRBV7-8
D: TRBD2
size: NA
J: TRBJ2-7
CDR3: CASSLLASGSHYEQYF
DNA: TGTGCCAGCAGCTTATTGGCTAGCGGGAGCCACTACGAGCAGTACTTC

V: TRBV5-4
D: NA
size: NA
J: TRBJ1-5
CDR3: CASSLGGRGQPQHF
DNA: TGTGCCAGCAGCTTGGGGGGGCGCGGTCAGCCCCAGCATTTT

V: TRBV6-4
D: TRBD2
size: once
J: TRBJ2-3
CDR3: CASSKGLAGSTDTQYF
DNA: TGTGCCAGCAGTAAGGGACTAGCGGGGAGCACAGATACGCAGTATTTT

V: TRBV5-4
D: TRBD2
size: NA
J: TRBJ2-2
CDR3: CASRSGTSGTGELFF
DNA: TGTGCCAGCAGGTCCGGGACTAGTGGCACCGGGGAGCTGTTTTTT

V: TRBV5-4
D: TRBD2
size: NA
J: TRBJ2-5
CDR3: CASSLRAGGEETQYF
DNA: TGTGCCAGCAGCTTGAGAGCGGGGGGAGAGGAGACCCAGTACTTC

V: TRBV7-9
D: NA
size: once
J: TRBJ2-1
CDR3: CASNFRQATAGSNEQFF
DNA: TGTGCCAGCAACTTCAGACAGGCGACGGCCGGGTCCAATGAGCAGTTCTTC

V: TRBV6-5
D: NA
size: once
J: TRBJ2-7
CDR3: CASSSAYAYEQYF
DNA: TGTGCCAGCAGTTCAGCGTATGCCTACGAGCAGTACTTC

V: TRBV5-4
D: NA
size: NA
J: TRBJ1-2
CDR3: CASSLPALSDGYTF
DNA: TGTGCCAGCAGCCTTCCCGCCCTGAGCGATGGCTACACCTTC

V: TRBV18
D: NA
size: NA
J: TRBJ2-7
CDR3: CASSPQDGSYEQYF
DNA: TGTGCCAGCTCACCACAGGACGGTTCCTACGAGCAGTACTTC

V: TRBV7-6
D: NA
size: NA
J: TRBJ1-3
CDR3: CASSLIRGAAGNTIYF
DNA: TGTGCCAGCAGCTTGATCCGGGGCGCAGCTGGAAACACCATATATTTT

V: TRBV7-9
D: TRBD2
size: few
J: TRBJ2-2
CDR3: CASSPGRGTGELFF
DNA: TGTGCCAGCAGCCCCGGGAGGGGGACCGGGGAGCTGTTTTTT

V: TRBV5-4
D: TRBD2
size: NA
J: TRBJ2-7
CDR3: CASSLGGGVNEQYF
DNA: TGTGCCAGCAGCTTGGGGGGGGGAGTCAACGAGCAGTACTTC

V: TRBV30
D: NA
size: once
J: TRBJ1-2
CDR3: CAWTNGGSGYTF
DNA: TGTGCCTGGACCAATGGGGGTAGCGGCTACACCTTC

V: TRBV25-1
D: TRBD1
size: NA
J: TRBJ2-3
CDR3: CASSLGQGGVDTQYF
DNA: TGTGCCAGCAGTCTAGGACAGGGAGGTGTGGATACGCAGTATTTT

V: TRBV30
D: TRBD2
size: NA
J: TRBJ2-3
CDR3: CAWSVARIAGVTDTQYF
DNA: TGTGCCTGGAGTGTAGCCAGAATAGCGGGGGTCACAGATACGCAGTATTTT

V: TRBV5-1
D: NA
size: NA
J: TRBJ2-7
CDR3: CASSLYRGDEQYF
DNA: TGCGCCAGCAGCTTGTATAGGGGGGACGAGCAGTACTTC

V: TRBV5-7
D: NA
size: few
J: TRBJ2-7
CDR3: CASSLIRGYGVLSYEQYF
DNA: TGTGCCAGCAGCTTGATTAGGGGATATGGCGTTTTATCCTACGAGCAGTACTTC

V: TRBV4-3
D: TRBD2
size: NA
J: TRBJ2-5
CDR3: CASSQDLTSGFLGETQYF
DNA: TGCGCCAGCAGCCAAGATCTAACTAGCGGGTTTTTAGGGGAGACCCAGTACTTC

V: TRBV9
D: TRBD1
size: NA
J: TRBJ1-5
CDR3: CASSPSGTEAQHF
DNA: TGTGCCAGCAGCCCATCTGGGACAGAGGCCCAGCATTTT

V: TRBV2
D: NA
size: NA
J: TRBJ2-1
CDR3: CASKQRDEQFF
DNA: TGTGCCAGCAAACAGAGGGATGAGCAGTTCTTC

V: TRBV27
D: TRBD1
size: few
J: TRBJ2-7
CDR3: CASSYARDRPSYEQYF
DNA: TGTGCCAGCAGTTATGCCCGGGACAGGCCTTCGTACGAGCAGTACTTC

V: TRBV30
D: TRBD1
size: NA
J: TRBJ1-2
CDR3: CAAPRTGSFYGYTF
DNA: TGTGCCGCGCCAAGGACAGGATCTTTCTATGGCTACACCTTC

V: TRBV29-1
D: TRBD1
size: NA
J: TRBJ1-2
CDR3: CSVIRGQGAYGYTF
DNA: TGCAGCGTTATCAGGGGACAGGGGGCCTATGGCTACACCTTC

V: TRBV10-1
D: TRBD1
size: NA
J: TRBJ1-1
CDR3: CASSESAGTGNTEAFF
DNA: TGCGCCAGCAGTGAGTCAGCCGGGACAGGGAACACTGAAGCTTTCTTT

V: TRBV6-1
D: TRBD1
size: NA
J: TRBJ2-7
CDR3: CASSERTGDYEQYF
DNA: TGTGCCAGCAGTGAAAGGACAGGAGACTACGAGCAGTACTTC

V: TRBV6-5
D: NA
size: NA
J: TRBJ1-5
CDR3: CASSYSSQTPGPQHF
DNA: TGTGCCAGCAGTTACTCGAGTCAGACTCCCGGGCCCCAGCATTTT

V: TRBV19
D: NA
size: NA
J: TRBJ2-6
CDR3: CASSIEFSSGANVLTF
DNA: TGTGCCAGTAGTATCGAGTTTAGCTCTGGGGCCAACGTCCTGACTTTC

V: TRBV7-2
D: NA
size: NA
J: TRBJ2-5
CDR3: CASSTRQVQETQYF
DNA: TGTGCCAGCAGCACCCGACAGGTCCAAGAGACCCAGTACTTC

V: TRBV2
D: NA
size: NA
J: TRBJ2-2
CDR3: CASSEGYVSNTGELFF
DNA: TGTGCCAGCAGTGAAGGCTACGTCTCGAACACCGGGGAGCTGTTTTTT

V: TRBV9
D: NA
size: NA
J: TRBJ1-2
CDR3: CASSVRPGGYGYTF
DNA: TGTGCCAGCAGCGTTAGGCCGGGAGGCTATGGCTACACCTTC